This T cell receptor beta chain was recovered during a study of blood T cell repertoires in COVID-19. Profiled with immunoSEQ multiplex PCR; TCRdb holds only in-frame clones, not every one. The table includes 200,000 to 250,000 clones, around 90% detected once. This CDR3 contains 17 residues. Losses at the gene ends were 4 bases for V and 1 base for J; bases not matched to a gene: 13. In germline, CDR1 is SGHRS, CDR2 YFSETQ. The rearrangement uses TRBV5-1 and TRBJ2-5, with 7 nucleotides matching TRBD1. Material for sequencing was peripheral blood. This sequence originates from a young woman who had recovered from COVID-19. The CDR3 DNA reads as TGCGCCAGCAGCCGGGACAGTAGACTAACGCCCCAAGAGACCCAGTACTTC. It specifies CASSRDSRLTPQETQYF.